A single sample is the source of the 6 T cell receptor beta chains below, sequenced in a study of post-analysis software for immune sequencing data. Study-wide results and limits: When patients were compared with controls, 5 or 6 TRBV segments were more frequent, TRBV5-6, TRBV5-1 and TRBV20-1 among them.

Sequencing libraries made from TCR beta cDNA carried unique molecular identifiers. Each CDR3 protein is one row after TCRdb ran MiXCR on the PCR reads. This table holds about 400,000 distinct CDR3 sequences, 30% to 45% found once. No antigen has been identified for these receptors. The sample taken for sequencing was blood. All receptors derive from a girl aged 10 to 17 with multiple sclerosis.

The chain combines TRBV27 with TRBJ2-7; 9 bases align to TRBD1. Germline lookup yields CDR1 MNHEY and CDR2 SMNVEV (reference sequence). This CDR3 contains 14 residues. Losses at the gene ends were 7 bases for V and 7 bases for J; bases not matched to a gene: 11. The CDR3 loop is CASKMLGQGREQYF. CDR3 nucleotides: TGTGCCAGCAAGATGCTCGGACAGGGGCGAGAGCAGTACTTC.

This chain joins TRBV2 and TRBJ1-1, with 7 bases fitting TRBD1. The CDR3 runs to 15 residues. The germline gives CDR1 SNHLY, CDR2 FYNNEI. Trimming cost V 3 bases and J 1 base; bases outside gene matches: 5. The CDR3 nucleotides are TGTGCCAGCAGTGAGGAGGGGGCAGGGAACACTGAAGCTTTCTTT. This sequence encodes CASSEEGAGNTEAFF.

The chain joins TRBV20-1 to TRBJ1-2; TRBD1 matches 7 bases. Germline assignment: CDR1 DFQATT and CDR2 SNEGSKA (reference sequence). Trimming removed 6 bases from V and 4 bases from J; junction bases left unmatched: 11. The CDR3 spans 14 residues. The CDR3 DNA is TGCAGTGCCAGAAGGGGAGGGGGCACCTATGGCTACACCTTC. This translates into CSARRGGGTYGYTF.

The CDR3 bases are TGCGCCAGCAGTGATGGAGCGCAAGAGACCCAGTACTTC. The encoded protein is CASSDGAQETQYF. This chain links TRBV10-1 with TRBJ2-5; no clear D. Deletions cut 3 bases from V and 2 bases from J, with 7 bases between. CDR1 is WNHNN and CDR2 is SYGVQD in the germline V gene (reference sequence). The CDR3 totals 13 residues.

Only a few counts were recorded for this clonotype. V gene TRBV27 combines with J gene TRBJ1-1; D possibly corresponds to TRBD1 (5 bases). The CDR3 has 13 residues. V was cut by 3 bases and J by 5 bases, with 10 bases left in between. In germline, CDR1 is MNHEY, CDR2 SMNVEV (reference sequence). DNA of the CDR3: TGTGCCAGCAGTTTGGGAAGGGGAACTGAAGCTTTCTTT. This codes for CASSLGRGTEAFF.

The chain employs TRBV5-1 and TRBJ2-7, with 7 bases lining up with TRBD1. V was pared by 0 bases and J by 0 bases, with 3 bases of the junction left unmatched. The CDR3 extends over 15 amino acids. Germline CDR1 and CDR2: SGHRS and YFSETQ. The CDR3 sequence is CASSLGDSASYEQYF. The CDR3 DNA reads as TGCGCCAGCAGCTTGGGGGACAGCGCCTCCTACGAGCAGTACTTC.